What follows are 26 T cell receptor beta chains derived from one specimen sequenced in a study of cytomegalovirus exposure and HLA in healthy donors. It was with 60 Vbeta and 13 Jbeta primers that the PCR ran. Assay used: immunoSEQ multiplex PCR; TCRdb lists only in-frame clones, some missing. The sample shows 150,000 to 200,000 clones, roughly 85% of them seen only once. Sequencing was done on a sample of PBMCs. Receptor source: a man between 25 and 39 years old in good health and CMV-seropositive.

CDR3 sequence (DNA): TGTGCCAGTAGTATGGGTTGGCAGGGCCCTAATGAAAAACTGTTTTTT. Translating gives CASSMGWQGPNEKLFF. The V gene is TRBV19, the J gene TRBJ1-4; TRBD1 might be the D (5 bases). The CDR3 is 16 amino acids. Trimming removed 3 bases at V and 3 bases at J, with 14 bases between. CDR1 and CDR2 from the germline V gene are LNHDA and SQIVND (reference sequence).

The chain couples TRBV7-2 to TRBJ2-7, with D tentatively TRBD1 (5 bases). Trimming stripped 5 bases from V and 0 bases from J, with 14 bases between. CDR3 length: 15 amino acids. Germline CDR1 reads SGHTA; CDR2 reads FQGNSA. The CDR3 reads CASSRLGLSSYEQYF. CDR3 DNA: TGTGCCAGCAGCCGCCTGGGGCTTAGCTCCTACGAGCAGTACTTC.

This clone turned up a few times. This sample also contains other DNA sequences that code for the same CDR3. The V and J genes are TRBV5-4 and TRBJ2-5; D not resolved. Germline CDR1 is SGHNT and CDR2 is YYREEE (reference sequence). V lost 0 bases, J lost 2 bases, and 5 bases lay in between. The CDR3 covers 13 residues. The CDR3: CASSLGQQETQYF. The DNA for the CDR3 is TGTGCCAGCAGCTTGGGGCAGCAAGAGACCCAGTACTTC. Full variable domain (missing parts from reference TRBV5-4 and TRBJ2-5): ETGVTQSPTHLIKTRGQQVTLRCSSQSGHNTVSWYQQALGQGPQFIFQYYREEENGRGNFPPRFSGLQFPNYSSELNVNALELDDSALYLCASSLGQQETQYFGPGTRLLVL.

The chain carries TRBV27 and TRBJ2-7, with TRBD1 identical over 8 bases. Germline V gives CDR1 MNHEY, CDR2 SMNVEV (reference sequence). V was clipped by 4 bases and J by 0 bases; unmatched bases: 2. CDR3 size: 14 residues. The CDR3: CASSYRGFSYEQYF. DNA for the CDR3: TGTGCCAGCAGTTACAGGGGGTTCTCCTACGAGCAGTACTTC.

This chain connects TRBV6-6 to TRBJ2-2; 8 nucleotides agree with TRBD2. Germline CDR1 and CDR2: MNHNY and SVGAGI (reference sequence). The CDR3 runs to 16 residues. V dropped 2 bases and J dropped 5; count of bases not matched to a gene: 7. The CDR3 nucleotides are TGTGCCAGCAGTTACCTCCCGGGAGGGGGGACCGGGGAGCTGTTTTTT. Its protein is CASSYLPGGGTGELFF.

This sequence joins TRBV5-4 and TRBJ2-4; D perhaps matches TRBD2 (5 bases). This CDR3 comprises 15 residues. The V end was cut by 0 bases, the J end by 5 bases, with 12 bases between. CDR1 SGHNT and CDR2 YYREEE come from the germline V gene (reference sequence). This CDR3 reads CASSLGGGGENIQYF. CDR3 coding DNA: TGTGCCAGCAGCTTGGGAGGAGGTGGAGAAAACATTCAGTACTTC.

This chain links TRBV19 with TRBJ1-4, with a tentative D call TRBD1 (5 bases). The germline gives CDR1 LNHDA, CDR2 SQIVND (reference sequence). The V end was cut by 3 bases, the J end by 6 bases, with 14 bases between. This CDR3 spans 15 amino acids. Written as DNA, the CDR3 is TGTGCCAGTAGTATGGGGAGGGGCGGCGATGAAAAACTGTTTTTT. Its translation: CASSMGRGGDEKLFF.

The CDR3 region is CASSQDELTGSRQETQYF. CDR3 DNA: TGTGCCAGCAGCCAAGATGAATTGACAGGGAGTAGGCAAGAGACCCAGTACTTC. V is TRBV4-2 and J is TRBJ2-5; 7 bases are shared with TRBD1. Germline CDR1 LGHNA, CDR2 YNFKEQ. Unmatched junction bases numbered 12, after V lost 0 bases and J lost 2 bases. CDR3 size: 18 residues.

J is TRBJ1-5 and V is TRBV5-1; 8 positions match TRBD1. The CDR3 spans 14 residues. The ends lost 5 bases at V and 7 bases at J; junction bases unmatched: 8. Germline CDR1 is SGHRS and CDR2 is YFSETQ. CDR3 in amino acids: CASSTTGEGQPQHF. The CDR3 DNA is TGCGCCAGCAGTACGACAGGGGAGGGACAGCCCCAGCATTTT.

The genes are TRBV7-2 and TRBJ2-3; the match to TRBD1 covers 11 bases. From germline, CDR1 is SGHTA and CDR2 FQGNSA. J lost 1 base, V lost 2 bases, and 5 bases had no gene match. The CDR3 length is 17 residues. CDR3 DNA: TGTGCCAGCAGCTTATTAGGGGGACAGGGGGGCACAGATACGCAGTATTTT. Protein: CASSLLGGQGGTDTQYF.

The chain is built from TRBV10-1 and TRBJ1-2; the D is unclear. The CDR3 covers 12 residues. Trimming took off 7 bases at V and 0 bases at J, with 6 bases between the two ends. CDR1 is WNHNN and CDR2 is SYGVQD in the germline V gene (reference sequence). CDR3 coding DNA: TGCGCCAGCACAGGAACTAACTATGGCTACACCTTC. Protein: CASTGTNYGYTF.

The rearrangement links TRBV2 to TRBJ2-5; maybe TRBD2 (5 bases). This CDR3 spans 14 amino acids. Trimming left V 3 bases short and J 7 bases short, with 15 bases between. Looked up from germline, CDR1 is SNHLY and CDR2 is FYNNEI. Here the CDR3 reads CASSEASRLATQYF. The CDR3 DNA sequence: TGTGCCAGCAGTGAGGCTAGCCGCTTGGCGACCCAGTACTTC.

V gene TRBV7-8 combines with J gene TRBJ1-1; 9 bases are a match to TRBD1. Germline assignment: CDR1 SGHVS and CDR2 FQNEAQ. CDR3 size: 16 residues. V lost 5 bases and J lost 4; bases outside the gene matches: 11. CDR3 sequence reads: CASSSRSGTGSTEAFF. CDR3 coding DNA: TGTGCCAGCAGCAGCCGATCCGGGACAGGGAGCACTGAAGCTTTCTTT.

CDR3 coding DNA: TGTGCCAGCAGCCAACAGTTAAGCTCCTACAATGAGCAGTTCTTC. Translated: CASSQQLSSYNEQFF. V gene TRBV7-2 combines with J gene TRBJ2-1; D gene uncertain. V was pared by 5 bases and J by 0 bases, with 11 bases between. The germline V gene encodes CDR1 SGHTA and CDR2 FQGNSA. This CDR3 is 15 amino acids long.

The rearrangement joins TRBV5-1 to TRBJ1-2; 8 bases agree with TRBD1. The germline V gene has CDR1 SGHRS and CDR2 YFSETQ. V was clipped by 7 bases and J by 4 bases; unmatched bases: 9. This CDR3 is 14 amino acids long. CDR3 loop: CASRSQGAAYGYTF. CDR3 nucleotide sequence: TGCGCCAGCCGTTCCCAGGGGGCAGCCTATGGCTACACCTTC.

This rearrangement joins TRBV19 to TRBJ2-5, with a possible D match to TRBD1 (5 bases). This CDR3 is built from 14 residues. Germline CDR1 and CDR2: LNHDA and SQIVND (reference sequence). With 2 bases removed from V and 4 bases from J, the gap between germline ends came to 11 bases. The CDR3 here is CASSIPGIRETQYF. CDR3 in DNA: TGTGCCAGTAGTATACCAGGGATTAGAGAGACCCAGTACTTC.

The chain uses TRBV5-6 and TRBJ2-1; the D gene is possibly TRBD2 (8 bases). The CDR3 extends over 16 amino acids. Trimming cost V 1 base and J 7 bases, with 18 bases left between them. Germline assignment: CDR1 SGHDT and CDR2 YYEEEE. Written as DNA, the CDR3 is TGTGCCAGCAGCTTGTCAGAGCGGGAGACAGGGAATGAGCAGTTCTTC. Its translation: CASSLSERETGNEQFF. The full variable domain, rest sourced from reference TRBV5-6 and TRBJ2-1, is DAGVTQSPTHLIKTRGQQVTLRCSPKSGHDTVSWYQQALGQGPQFIFQYYEEEERQRGNFPDRFSGHQFPNYSSELNVNALLLGDSALYLCASSLSERETGNEQFFGPGTRLTVL.

The CDR3 is CASSVGLAGTGELFF. For the CDR3, the DNA is TGTGCCAGCAGCGTAGGACTAGCGGGGACCGGGGAGCTGTTTTTT. V gene TRBV9 combines with J gene TRBJ2-2, with 11 bases matching TRBD2. The CDR3 covers 15 residues. Germline-derived CDR1 and CDR2 are SGDLS and YYNGEE. The trim removed 0 bases at V and 5 bases at J, leaving 0 bases unmatched.

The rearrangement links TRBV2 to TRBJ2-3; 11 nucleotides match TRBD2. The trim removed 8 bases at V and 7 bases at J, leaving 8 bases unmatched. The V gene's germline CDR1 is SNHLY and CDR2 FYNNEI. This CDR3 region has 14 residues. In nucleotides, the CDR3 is TGTGCCAGCGTTACTAGCGGGAGCGTAAATACGCAGTATTTT. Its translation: CASVTSGSVNTQYF.

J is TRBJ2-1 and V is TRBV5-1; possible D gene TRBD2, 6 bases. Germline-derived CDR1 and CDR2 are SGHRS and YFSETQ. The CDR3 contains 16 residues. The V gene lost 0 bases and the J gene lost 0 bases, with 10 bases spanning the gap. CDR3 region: CASSLAGGSSYNEQFF. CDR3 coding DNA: TGCGCCAGCAGCTTGGCCGGAGGGAGCTCCTACAATGAGCAGTTCTTC.

The CDR3 here is CASSFESGDTEAFF. In DNA, the CDR3 is TGTGCCAGCAGCTTTGAATCGGGGGACACTGAAGCTTTCTTT. The genes are TRBV7-9 and TRBJ1-1; D perhaps matches TRBD1 (5 bases). This CDR3 is 14 amino acids long. CDR1 SEHNR and CDR2 FQNEAQ come from the germline V gene (reference sequence). With 3 bases removed from V and 3 bases from J, the gap between germline ends came to 11 bases.

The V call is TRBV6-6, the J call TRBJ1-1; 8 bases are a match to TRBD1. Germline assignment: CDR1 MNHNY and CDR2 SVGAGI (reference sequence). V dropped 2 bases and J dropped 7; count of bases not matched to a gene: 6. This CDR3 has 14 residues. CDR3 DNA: TGTGCCAGCAGTTACGTGGACAGGGAAGGTGAAGCTTTCTTT. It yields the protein CASSYVDREGEAFF.

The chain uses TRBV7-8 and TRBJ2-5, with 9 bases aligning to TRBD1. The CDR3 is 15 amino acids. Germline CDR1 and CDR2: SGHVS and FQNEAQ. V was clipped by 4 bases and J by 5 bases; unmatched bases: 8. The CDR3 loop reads CASSSLQGAGETQYF. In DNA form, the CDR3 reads TGTGCCAGCAGCTCCCTACAGGGGGCAGGGGAGACCCAGTACTTC. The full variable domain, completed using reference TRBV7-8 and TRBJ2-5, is GAGVSQSPRYKVAKRGQDVALRCDPISGHVSLFWYQQALGQGPEFLTYFQNEAQLDKSGLPSDRFFAERPEGSVSTLKIQRTQQEDSAVYLCASSSLQGAGETQYFGPGTRLLVL.

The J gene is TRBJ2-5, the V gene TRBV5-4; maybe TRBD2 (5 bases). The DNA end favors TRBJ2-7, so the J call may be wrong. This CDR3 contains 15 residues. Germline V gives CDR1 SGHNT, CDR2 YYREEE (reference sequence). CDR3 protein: CASSLSGGGSYEQYF. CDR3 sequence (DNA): TGTGCCAGCAGCTTGAGCGGAGGCGGCTCCTACGAGCAGTACTTC.

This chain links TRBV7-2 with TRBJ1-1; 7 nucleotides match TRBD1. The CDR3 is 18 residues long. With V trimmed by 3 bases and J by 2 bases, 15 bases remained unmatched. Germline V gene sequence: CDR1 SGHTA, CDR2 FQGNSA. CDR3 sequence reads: CASSFLIRTGRTNTEAFF. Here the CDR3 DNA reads TGTGCCAGCAGCTTTCTCATCCGGACAGGACGGACCAACACTGAAGCTTTCTTT.

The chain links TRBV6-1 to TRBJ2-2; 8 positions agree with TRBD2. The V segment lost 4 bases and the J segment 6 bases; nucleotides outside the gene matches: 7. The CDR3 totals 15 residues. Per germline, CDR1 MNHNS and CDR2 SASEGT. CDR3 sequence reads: CASSGGTRRAGELFF. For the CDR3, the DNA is TGTGCCAGCAGTGGTGGGACTAGGAGGGCCGGGGAGCTGTTTTTT.